The clone carrying this TCR beta chain has at least ten counts. Its matching antigen is unknown. This CDR3 comprises 14 residues. Germline V gene data show CDR1 as SGHKS and CDR2 as YYEKEE (reference sequence). V was cut by 0 bases and J by 5 bases, with 11 bases left in between. 2 million PBMCs stored at -80 C were the source of the unsorted libraries. These data belong to a study of neurological immune-mediated disorders. TCRdb re-called the 5' RACE reads with MiXCR, one entry per CDR3 protein. The sample lists around 35,000 distinct CDR3 sequences; approximately 1.4% were seen once. Study results and limitations: A possible signature appeared as one related-CDR3 cluster, in which phylogenetic grouping placed the repertoires of 18 of 34 multiple sclerosis patients.

This chain connects TRBV5-5 to TRBJ2-5; D remains unclear. The TCR originated in a woman between 25 and 40 years old with multiple sclerosis. The sequencing input was PBMCs. The CDR3 DNA reads TGTGCCAGCAGCTTGGCCGGTGGGGTGGAGACCCAGTACTTC. It codes for CASSLAGGVETQYF.